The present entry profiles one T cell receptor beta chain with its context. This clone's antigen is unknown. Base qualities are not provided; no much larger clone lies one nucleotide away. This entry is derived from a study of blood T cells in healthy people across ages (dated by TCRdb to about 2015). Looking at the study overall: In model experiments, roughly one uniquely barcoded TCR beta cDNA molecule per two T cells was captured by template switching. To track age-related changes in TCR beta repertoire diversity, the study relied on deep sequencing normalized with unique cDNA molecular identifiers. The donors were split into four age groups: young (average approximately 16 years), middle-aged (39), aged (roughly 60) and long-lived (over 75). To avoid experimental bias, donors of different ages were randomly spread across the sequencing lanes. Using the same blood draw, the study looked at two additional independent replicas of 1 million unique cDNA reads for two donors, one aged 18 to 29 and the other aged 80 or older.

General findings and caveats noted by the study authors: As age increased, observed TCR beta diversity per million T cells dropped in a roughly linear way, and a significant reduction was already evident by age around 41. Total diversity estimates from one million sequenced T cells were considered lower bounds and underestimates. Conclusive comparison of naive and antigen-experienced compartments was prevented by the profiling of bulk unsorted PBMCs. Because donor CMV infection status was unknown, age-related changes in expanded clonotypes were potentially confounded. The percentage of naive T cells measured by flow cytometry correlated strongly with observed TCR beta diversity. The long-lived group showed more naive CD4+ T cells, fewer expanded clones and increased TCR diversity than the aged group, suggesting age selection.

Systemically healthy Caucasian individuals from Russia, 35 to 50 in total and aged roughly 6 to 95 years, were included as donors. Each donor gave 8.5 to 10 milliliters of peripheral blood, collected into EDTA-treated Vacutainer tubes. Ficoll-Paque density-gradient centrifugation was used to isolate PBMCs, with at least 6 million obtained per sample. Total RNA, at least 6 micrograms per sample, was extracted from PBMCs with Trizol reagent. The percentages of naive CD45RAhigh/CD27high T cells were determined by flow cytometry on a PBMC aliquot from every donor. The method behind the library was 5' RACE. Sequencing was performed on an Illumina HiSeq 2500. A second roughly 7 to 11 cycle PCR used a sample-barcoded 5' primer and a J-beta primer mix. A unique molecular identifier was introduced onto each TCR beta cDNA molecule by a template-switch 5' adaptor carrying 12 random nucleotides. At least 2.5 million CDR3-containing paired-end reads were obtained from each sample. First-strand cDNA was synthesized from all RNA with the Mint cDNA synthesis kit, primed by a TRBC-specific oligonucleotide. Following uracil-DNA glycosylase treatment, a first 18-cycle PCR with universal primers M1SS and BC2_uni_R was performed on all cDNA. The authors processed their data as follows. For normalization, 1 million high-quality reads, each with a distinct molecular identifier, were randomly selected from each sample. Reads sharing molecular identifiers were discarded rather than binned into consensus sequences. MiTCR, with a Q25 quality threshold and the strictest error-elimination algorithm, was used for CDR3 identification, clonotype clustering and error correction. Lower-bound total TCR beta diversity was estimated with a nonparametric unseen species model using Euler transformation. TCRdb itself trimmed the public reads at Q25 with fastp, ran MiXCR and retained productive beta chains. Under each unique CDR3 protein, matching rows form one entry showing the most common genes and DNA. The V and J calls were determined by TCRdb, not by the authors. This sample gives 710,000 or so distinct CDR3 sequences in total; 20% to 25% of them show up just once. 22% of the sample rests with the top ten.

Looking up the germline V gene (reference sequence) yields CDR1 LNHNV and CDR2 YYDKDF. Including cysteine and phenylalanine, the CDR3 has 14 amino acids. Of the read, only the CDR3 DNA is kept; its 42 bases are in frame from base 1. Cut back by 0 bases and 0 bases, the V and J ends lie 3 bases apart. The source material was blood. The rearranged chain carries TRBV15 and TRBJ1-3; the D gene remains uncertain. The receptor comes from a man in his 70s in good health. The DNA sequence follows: TGTGCCACCAGCAGAGAAGGCTCTGGAAACACCATATATTTT. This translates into CATSREGSGNTIYF.